This passage covers 31 T cell receptor beta chains from one sample sequenced in a study of neoadjuvant nivolumab and ipilimumab in lung cancer (dated by TCRdb to between 2020 and 2021). The time point label, as the study defines it: pretherapy, before neoadjuvant immune checkpoint inhibitors. Library construction relied on the immunoSEQ multiplex PCR assay. Held by TCRdb, this immuneACCESS table contains in-frame sequences only and omits some clones. Under half of the omission traces to an unresolved V gene where checked; the cause of the rest is unknown. The sample data list about 38,000 clones, and nearly 90% of these were observed just once. The ten biggest clones cover about 3.3% of the sample. Source: peripheral blood, taken before neoadjuvant nivolumab, alone or with ipilimumab. These receptors were taken from an adult with non-small cell lung cancer.

This chain uses TRBV18 with TRBJ2-7; 10 nucleotides line up with TRBD2. V shed 0 bases, J shed 1 base, and the junction held 6 bases outside the gene matches. CDR3 length: 17 residues. Looked up from germline, CDR1 is KGHSH and CDR2 is LQKENI. The CDR3 DNA reads as TGTGCCAGCTCACCACCGCTAGCGGGAGAGGGGTCCTACGAGCAGTACTTC. Its translation is CASSPPLAGEGSYEQYF.

This clone has a single count. This rearrangement joins TRBV7-9 to TRBJ2-5; tentatively, D is TRBD2 (5 bases). The V end lost 5 bases, the J end lost 3 bases, and 16 bases lay between the germline ends. The germline V gene encodes CDR1 SEHNR and CDR2 FQNEAQ (reference sequence). This CDR3 is built from 15 residues. The CDR3 nucleotides read TGTGCCAGCAGCCCTAGCCCCTCTTGGGAAGAGACCCAGTACTTC. This sequence encodes CASSPSPSWEETQYF. The full variable domain, in which reference TRBV7-9 and TRBJ2-5 provide the parts outside the CDR3, is DTGVSQNPRHKITKRGQNVTFRCDPISEHNRLYWYRQTLGQGPEFLTYFQNEAQLEKSRLLSDRFSAERPKGSFSTLEIQRTEQGDSAMYLCASSPSPSWEETQYFGPGTRLLVL.

This clone was observed once. The CDR3 protein is CASSLAQLPGRNNEQFF. The CDR3 DNA sequence: TGTGCCAGCAGCTTAGCGCAACTTCCAGGAAGGAACAATGAGCAGTTCTTC. V and J are TRBV11-1 and TRBJ2-1; D is unclear. The V end lost 0 bases, the J end lost 5 bases, and 17 bases lay between the germline ends. The CDR3 runs to 17 residues. Per the germline V gene, CDR1 is SGHAT and CDR2 is FQDESV (reference sequence).

Worth noting for this clone: This CDR3 is also generated by other DNA sequences in the sample. The rearrangement links TRBV5-1 to TRBJ1-1, with D hard to call. Per germline, CDR1 SGHRS and CDR2 YFSETQ. V gave up 2 bases and J gave up 4 bases, with 6 bases separating them. CDR3 length: 12 amino acids. The CDR3 DNA reads TGCGCCAGCAGCTTTGGTGGCACTGAAGCTTTCTTT. Protein: CASSFGGTEAFF.

The chain has TRBV30 and TRBJ1-2; TRBD1 aligns across 7 bases. The CDR3 covers 16 residues. In germline, CDR1 is GTSNPN, CDR2 SVGIG (reference sequence). With V trimmed by 4 bases and J by 1 base, 12 bases remained unmatched. CDR3 in amino acids: CAWTQWDRTHNYGYTF. As DNA, the CDR3 is TGTGCCTGGACCCAATGGGACAGAACGCATAACTATGGCTACACCTTC.

The chain couples TRBV5-1 to TRBJ1-4; 8 bases agree with TRBD1. The CDR3 runs to 18 residues. The trim removed 0 bases at V and 2 bases at J, leaving 9 bases unmatched. Germline V gene sequence: CDR1 SGHRS, CDR2 YFSETQ. CDR3 sequence (DNA): TGCGCCAGCAGCTTGGGACAGGGGTGGCCTGCCACTAATGAAAAACTGTTTTTT. It codes for CASSLGQGWPATNEKLFF.

This chain links TRBV5-1 with TRBJ2-3; 7 bases match TRBD2. The CDR3 sequence is 14 residues long. The V segment lost 2 bases and the J segment 11 bases; nucleotides outside the gene matches: 11. CDR1 and CDR2 from the germline V gene are SGHRS and YFSETQ. The CDR3 here is CASSFGRGAERQYF. DNA for the CDR3: TGCGCCAGCAGCTTTGGGAGGGGCGCTGAAAGGCAGTATTTT.

V is TRBV29-1 and J is TRBJ2-7; possible D gene TRBD1, 6 bases. This CDR3 has 12 amino acids. Germline-derived CDR1 and CDR2 are SQVTM and ANQGSEA. V was pared by 7 bases and J by 0 bases, with 10 bases between. CDR3: CSATTGSYEQYF. Written as DNA, the CDR3 is TGCAGCGCCACGACAGGCTCCTACGAGCAGTACTTC.

The chain joins TRBV5-4 to TRBJ2-2, with 8 bases matching TRBD2. Germline assignment: CDR1 SGHNT and CDR2 YYREEE (reference sequence). V gave up 2 bases and J gave up 1 base; unmatched junction bases: 4. The CDR3 contains 16 residues. DNA for the CDR3: TGTGCCAGCAGCTTAGTAGCGGGACAGAACACCGGGGAGCTGTTTTTT. As protein: CASSLVAGQNTGELFF.

J is TRBJ1-5 and V is TRBV18, with D possibly TRBD1 on 5 matching bases. This CDR3 has 13 amino acids. CDR1 KGHSH and CDR2 LQKENI come from the germline V gene. Trimming pared 3 bases from V and 4 bases from J, leaving 7 bases between. The CDR3 nucleotides are TGTGCCAGCTCACCCGGGGGGAATCAGCCCCAGCATTTT. This gives the protein CASSPGGNQPQHF.

The chain is built from TRBV27 and TRBJ2-5, with D unresolved. This CDR3 spans 14 amino acids. CDR1 is MNHEY and CDR2 is SMNVEV in the germline V gene (reference sequence). V was clipped by 6 bases and J by 5 bases, with 16 bases between them. CDR3 nucleotides: TGTGCCAGCAGAGGGTTCGGGCCCGGCGAGACCCAGTACTTC. Its translation: CASRGFGPGETQYF.

The chain uses TRBV2 and TRBJ1-1, with 12 bases matching TRBD1. Per germline, CDR1 SNHLY and CDR2 FYNNEI. V lost 10 bases to trimming and J lost 1 base; unmatched junction nucleotides: 7. The CDR3 has 15 residues. The CDR3: CATPGTGGGNTEAFF. The CDR3 nucleotides read TGTGCCACGCCCGGGACAGGGGGCGGGAACACTGAAGCTTTCTTT.

Here the CDR3 reads CSVKRQFLASDTQYF. The CDR3 DNA follows: TGCAGCGTCAAGCGACAGTTCTTAGCGAGTGATACGCAGTATTTT. The chain carries TRBV29-1 and TRBJ2-3; D possibly matches TRBD1 or TRBD2 (5 bases each). The CDR3 contains 15 residues. V shed 6 bases and J shed 6 bases, with 22 bases lying between them. CDR1 and CDR2 (germline): SQVTM, ANQGSEA.

The chain uses TRBV7-2 and TRBJ2-3; no definite D call. Germline CDR1 and CDR2: SGHTA and FQGNSA. V was trimmed by 5 bases and J by 4 bases, leaving 16 bases between them. The CDR3 spans 15 residues. The CDR3 here is CASSPEMAGPDTQYF. The CDR3 DNA reads TGTGCCAGCAGCCCTGAAATGGCCGGTCCAGATACGCAGTATTTT.

The count of this clone is one. The gene calls are TRBV7-9 and TRBJ2-7; perhaps TRBD2 as D (5 bases). The CDR3 totals 13 residues. V was pared by 1 base and J by 6 bases, with 10 bases between. Germline lookup yields CDR1 SEHNR and CDR2 FQNEAQ (reference sequence). In DNA form, the CDR3 reads TGTGCCAGCAGCTTAGTTGCGGGTAGCGAGCAGTACTTC. Protein sequence: CASSLVAGSEQYF.

This clone was counted only a few times. This chain uses TRBV7-8 with TRBJ1-4, with D possibly matching TRBD1 (5 bases). Germline-derived CDR1 and CDR2 are SGHVS and FQNEAQ. The CDR3 runs 15 residues. V was shortened by 1 base and J by 1 base, with 7 bases between the two germline ends. The CDR3 sequence: CASSLVRETNEKLFF. In nucleotides, the CDR3 is TGTGCCAGCAGCTTAGTCAGGGAAACTAATGAAAAACTGTTTTTT.

A note on this clone: The sample holds other DNA sequences that translate to the same CDR3. The chain uses TRBV27 and TRBJ2-1; 10 nucleotides align to TRBD2. Per germline, CDR1 MNHEY and CDR2 SMNVEV (reference sequence). The CDR3 sequence is 15 residues long. V was pared by 6 bases and J by 7 bases, with 9 bases of the junction left unmatched. CDR3 protein: CASSLLAGVSNEQFF. CDR3 nucleotide sequence: TGTGCCAGCAGCCTCCTAGCGGGAGTTAGTAATGAGCAGTTCTTC.

CDR3 DNA: TGTGCCAGCAGCTTAGATCGGGCTCGGACAGGGGCCTCCTATGGCTACACCTTC. It translates to CASSLDRARTGASYGYTF. The chain recombines TRBV7-9 with TRBJ1-2; 9 bases map to TRBD1. Germline CDR1 and CDR2: SEHNR and FQNEAQ (reference sequence). The V and J ends lost 1 base and 4 bases, in that order; junction bases with no gene match: 13. The CDR3 runs 18 residues.

The genes are TRBV6-5 and TRBJ1-2; no clear D gene. Germline V CDR1 and CDR2: MNHEY, SVGAGI. Trimming removed 6 bases from V and 3 bases from J, with 14 bases in between. The CDR3 extends over 14 amino acids. The CDR3 DNA reads TGTGCCAGCAGACGAGTCGGATCTCACTATGGCTACACCTTC. Translated, it gives CASRRVGSHYGYTF.

The genes are TRBV11-2 and TRBJ2-7; 11 nucleotides align to TRBD2. This CDR3 has 14 amino acids. Germline V lookup: CDR1 SGHAT, CDR2 FQNNGV. The V and J ends lost 11 bases and 5 bases, in that order; junction bases with no gene match: 11. For the CDR3, the DNA is TGTGCCGACGGGGGTAGCGGGAGGGCCGACGAGCAGTACTTC. It yields the protein CADGGSGRADEQYF.

The gene calls are TRBV13 and TRBJ2-7; 10 nucleotides agree with TRBD1. V lost 5 bases, J lost 4 bases, and 5 bases stayed unmatched. Germline V lookup: CDR1 PRHDT, CDR2 FYEKMQ (reference sequence). This CDR3 spans 14 amino acids. CDR3 sequence (DNA): TGTGCCAGCAGCCGGGGGACAGGGGAGTACGAGCAGTACTTC. Its translation is CASSRGTGEYEQYF. The complete variable domain, with remaining parts taken from reference TRBV13 and TRBJ2-7, reads AAGVIQSPRHLIKEKRETATLKCYPIPRHDTVYWYQQGPGQDPQFLISFYEKMQSDKGSIPDRFSAQQFSDYHSELNMSSLELGDSALYFCASSRGTGEYEQYFGPGTRLTVT.

The genes are TRBV7-2 and TRBJ2-5, with D possibly TRBD2 on 5 matching bases. The CDR3 spans 15 residues. Trimming left V 1 base short and J 7 bases short, with 16 bases between. CDR1 SGHTA and CDR2 FQGNSA come from the germline V gene. The DNA of the CDR3 is TGTGCCAGCAGCTTAGAGGAGGATCTCCTAGGGACCCAGTACTTC. It translates to CASSLEEDLLGTQYF.

The V call is TRBV2, the J call TRBJ2-5; D might be TRBD1 (5 bases). There are 14 residues in the CDR3. V was shortened by 7 bases and J by 5 bases, with 17 bases between the two germline ends. Germline CDR1 and CDR2: SNHLY and FYNNEI. The chain's CDR3 is CASTPQGIRETQYF. The CDR3 DNA sequence: TGTGCCAGCACCCCCCAGGGTATTAGGGAGACCCAGTACTTC.

This chain connects TRBV5-6 to TRBJ2-7; 8 bases fit TRBD2. V lost 4 bases and J lost 0; bases outside the gene matches: 15. The CDR3 has 18 amino acids. CDR1 and CDR2 from the germline V gene are SGHDT and YYEEEE. The CDR3 DNA follows: TGTGCCAGCAGCCCGGGGTTCGGGGGGGGGTTTTACTCCTACGAGCAGTACTTC. This gives the protein CASSPGFGGGFYSYEQYF.

The chain joins TRBV11-2 to TRBJ2-2; D is undetermined. CDR3 length equals 14 residues. The germline CDR1 and CDR2 sequences are SGHAT and FQNNGV. V was cut by 3 bases and J by 4 bases, with 9 bases left in between. Here the CDR3 reads CASSLLMRTGELFF. The CDR3 region has the DNA TGTGCCAGCAGCTTGTTGATGCGCACCGGGGAGCTGTTTTTT.

This chain joins TRBV18 and TRBJ2-3, with 9 bases identical to TRBD1. J lost 4 bases, V lost 4 bases, and 6 bases had no gene match. The germline V gene has CDR1 KGHSH and CDR2 LQKENI. The CDR3 consists of 15 residues. Here the CDR3 DNA reads TGTGCCAGCTCACGGACAGGGGATCCCTCAGATACGCAGTATTTT. Its protein is CASSRTGDPSDTQYF.

The V call is TRBV7-2, the J call TRBJ2-5; 7 bases are shared with TRBD2. V was clipped by 3 bases and J by 5 bases; unmatched bases: 12. This CDR3 contains 16 residues. In germline, CDR1 is SGHTA, CDR2 FQGNSA. CDR3 region: CASSFGGGGTTETQYF. CDR3 DNA: TGTGCCAGCAGCTTTGGGGGGGGAGGAACAACGGAGACCCAGTACTTC.

The rearrangement links TRBV25-1 to TRBJ2-7, with TRBD2 matching over 8 bases. Germline CDR1 reads MGHDK; CDR2 reads SYGVNS. After removal of 8 bases from V and 1 base from J, the junction contained 4 bases not matched to a gene. CDR3 length: 13 residues. The CDR3, as DNA: TGTGCCAGCGGGACTAGAGTTTCCTACGAGCAGTACTTC. This sequence encodes CASGTRVSYEQYF.

This chain links TRBV9 with TRBJ2-1; TRBD2 agrees at 8 bases. With V trimmed by 4 bases and J by 10 bases, 4 bases remained unmatched. Germline CDR1 is SGDLS and CDR2 is YYNGEE. The CDR3 covers 12 residues. The CDR3 region is CASSSRGGEQFF. DNA for the CDR3: TGTGCCAGCAGCTCCCGCGGGGGGGAGCAGTTCTTC.

This chain connects TRBV23-1 to TRBJ2-5; D possibly corresponds to TRBD1 (5 bases). TRBV23-1 is filed as an ORF, its function uncertain. This CDR3 is 16 amino acids long. V was shortened by 1 base and J by 5 bases, with 17 bases between the two germline ends. The CDR3 loop is CASSQLRQSLGETQYF. The CDR3 nucleotides read TGCGCCAGCAGTCAATTAAGACAGTCATTAGGGGAGACCCAGTACTTC.

The chain recombines TRBV11-1 with TRBJ2-7, with 14 bases fitting TRBD2. This CDR3 comprises 14 residues. The junction had 5 bases not matched to a gene; V was cut back by 4 bases and J by 9 bases. Germline V CDR1 and CDR2: SGHAT, FQDESV (reference sequence). The CDR3 spells CASSSTSGRAGQYF. CDR3 in DNA: TGTGCCAGCAGCTCGACTAGCGGGAGGGCCGGGCAGTACTTC.